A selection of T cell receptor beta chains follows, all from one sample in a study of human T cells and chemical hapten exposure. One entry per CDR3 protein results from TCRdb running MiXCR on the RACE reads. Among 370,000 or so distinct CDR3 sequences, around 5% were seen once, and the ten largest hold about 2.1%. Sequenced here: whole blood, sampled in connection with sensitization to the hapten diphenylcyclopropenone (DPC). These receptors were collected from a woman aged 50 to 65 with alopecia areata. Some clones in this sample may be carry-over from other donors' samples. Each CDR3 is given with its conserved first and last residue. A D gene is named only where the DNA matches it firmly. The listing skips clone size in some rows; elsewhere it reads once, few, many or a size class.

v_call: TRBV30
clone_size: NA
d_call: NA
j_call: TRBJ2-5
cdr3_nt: TGTGCCTGGAGTGTATCTAGGGAGACCCAGTACTTC
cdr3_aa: CAWSVSRETQYF

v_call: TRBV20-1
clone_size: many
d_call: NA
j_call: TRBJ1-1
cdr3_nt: TGCAGTGCGGGGGGGAGAACTGAAGCTTTCTTT
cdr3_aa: CSAGGRTEAFF

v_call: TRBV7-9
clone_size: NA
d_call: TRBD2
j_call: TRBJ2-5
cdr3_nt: TGTGCCAGCAGACCCTCTAGCGGGGGGCAGGTGGAGACCCAGTACTTC
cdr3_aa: CASRPSSGGQVETQYF

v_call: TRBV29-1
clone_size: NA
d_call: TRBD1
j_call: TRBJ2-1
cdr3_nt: TGCAGTGCTAGCCGGGGGACAGGGGGCAATGAGCAGTTCTTC
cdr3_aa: CSASRGTGGNEQFF

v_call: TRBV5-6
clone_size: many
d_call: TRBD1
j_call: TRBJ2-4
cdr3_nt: TGTGCCAGCAGCTCCCGGACAGGGGGCTCCAAAAACATTCAGTACTTC
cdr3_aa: CASSSRTGGSKNIQYF

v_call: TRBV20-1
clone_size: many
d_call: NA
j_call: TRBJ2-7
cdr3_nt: TGCAGTGCCCCCCCAGCAGGCCGAAGCTCCTACGAGCAGTACTTC
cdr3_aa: CSAPPAGRSSYEQYF

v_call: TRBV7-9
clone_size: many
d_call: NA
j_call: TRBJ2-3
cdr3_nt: TGTGCCAGCAGCTTATTCGCGGATACGCAGTATTTT
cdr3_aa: CASSLFADTQYF

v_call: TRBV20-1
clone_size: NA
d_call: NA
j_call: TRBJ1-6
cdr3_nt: TGCAGTGCTAGAGCTGGGGAGTGGTATAATTCACCCCTCCACTTT
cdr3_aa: CSARAGEWYNSPLHF

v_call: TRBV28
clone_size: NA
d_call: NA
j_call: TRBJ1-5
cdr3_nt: TGTGCCAGCAGTTTTGGGCCAGCAGCGACCCAGCATTTT
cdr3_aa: CASSFGPAATQHF

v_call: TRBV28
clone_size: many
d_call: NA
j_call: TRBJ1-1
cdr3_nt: TGTGCCAGCAGTGCCCAGACAGGCTTGAACACTGAAGCTTTCTTT
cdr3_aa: CASSAQTGLNTEAFF

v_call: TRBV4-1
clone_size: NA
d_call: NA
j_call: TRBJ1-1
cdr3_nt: TGCGCCAGCAGCCAAGATCTCTATTCAGTTGCGGTGAGCATGAACACTGAAGCTTTCTTT
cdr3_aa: CASSQDLYSVAVSMNTEAFF

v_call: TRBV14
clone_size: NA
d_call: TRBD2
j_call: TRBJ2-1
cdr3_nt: TGTGCCAGCAGCCAAGTTCGACTAGCGGGAGGCGATGAGCAGTTCTTC
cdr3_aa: CASSQVRLAGGDEQFF

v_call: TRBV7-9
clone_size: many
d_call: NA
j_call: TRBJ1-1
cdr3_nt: TGTGCCAGCAGCATCCAGGGTGCCACTGAAGCTTTCTTT
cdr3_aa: CASSIQGATEAFF

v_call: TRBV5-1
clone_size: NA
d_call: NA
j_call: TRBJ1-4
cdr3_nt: TGCGCCAGCAGCCGGACAAGGCAGGGCCAGGAAAAACTGTTTTTT
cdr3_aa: CASSRTRQGQEKLFF

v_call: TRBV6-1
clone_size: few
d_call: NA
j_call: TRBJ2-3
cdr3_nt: TGTGCCAGCAGATACCTACCGAAGGATACGCAGTATTTT
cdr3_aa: CASRYLPKDTQYF

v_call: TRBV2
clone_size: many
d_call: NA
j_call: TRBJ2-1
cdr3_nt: TGTGCCAGCAGTGGGCGGGGAAGGGAGGAGCAGTTCTTC
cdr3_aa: CASSGRGREEQFF

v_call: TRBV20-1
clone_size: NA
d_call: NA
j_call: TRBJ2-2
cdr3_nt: TGCAGTGCTAGAGTACCAGCGCCGAACACCGGGGAGCTGTTTTTT
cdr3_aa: CSARVPAPNTGELFF

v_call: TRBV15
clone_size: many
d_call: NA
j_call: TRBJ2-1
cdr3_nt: TGTGCCACCAGCAGAGTGGCTCGTGTTGGGGGACTTACGTACAATGAGCAGTTCTTC
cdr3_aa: CATSRVARVGGLTYNEQFF

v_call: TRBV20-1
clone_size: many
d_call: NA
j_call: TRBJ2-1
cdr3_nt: TGCAGTGCTAGAGTCGGGTCCAATGAGCAGTTCTTC
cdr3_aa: CSARVGSNEQFF

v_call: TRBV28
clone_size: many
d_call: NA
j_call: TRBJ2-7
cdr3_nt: TGTGCCAGCAACTCCGAGCCCCTTTACGAGCAGTACTTC
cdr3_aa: CASNSEPLYEQYF

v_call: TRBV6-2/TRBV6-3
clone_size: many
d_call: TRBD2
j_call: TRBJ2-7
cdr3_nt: TGTGCCAGCAGTTACTCTGCGGGAGTCTACGAGCAGTACTTC
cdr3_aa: CASSYSAGVYEQYF

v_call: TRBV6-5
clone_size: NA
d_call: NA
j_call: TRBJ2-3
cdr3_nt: TGTGCCAGCAGTCCCAGGACCGTAGTATGGGGCACAGATACGCAGTATTTT
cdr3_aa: CASSPRTVVWGTDTQYF

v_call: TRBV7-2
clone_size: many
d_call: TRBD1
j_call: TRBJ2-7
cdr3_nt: TGTGCCAGCAGCCCCGGGACAGGGGGTGGGGAGCAGTACTTC
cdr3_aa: CASSPGTGGGEQYF

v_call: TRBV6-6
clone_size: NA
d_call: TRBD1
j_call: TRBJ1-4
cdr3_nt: TGTGCCTGTCAAGGGACAGGTGAAAAACTGTTTTTT
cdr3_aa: CACQGTGEKLFF

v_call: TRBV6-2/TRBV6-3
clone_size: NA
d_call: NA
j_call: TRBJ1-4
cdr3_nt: TGTGCCAGCAGTTACGGCCAGGGAGAAGAAAAACTGTTTTTT
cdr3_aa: CASSYGQGEEKLFF

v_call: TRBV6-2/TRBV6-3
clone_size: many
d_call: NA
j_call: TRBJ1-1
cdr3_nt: TGTGCCAGCACTACCCCAGTGAACACTGAAGCTTTCTTT
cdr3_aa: CASTTPVNTEAFF

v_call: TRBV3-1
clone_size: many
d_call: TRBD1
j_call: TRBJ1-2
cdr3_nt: TGTGCCAGCAGCCAAGATGCCAGGGGGCTTGGTGGCTACACCTTC
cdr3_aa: CASSQDARGLGGYTF

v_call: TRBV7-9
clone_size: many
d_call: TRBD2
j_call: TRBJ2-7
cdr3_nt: TGTGCCAGCAGCCAACTAGCGGGAGGGTCCTACGAGCAGTACTTC
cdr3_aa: CASSQLAGGSYEQYF

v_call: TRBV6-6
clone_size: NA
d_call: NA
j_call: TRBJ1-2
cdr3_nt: TGTGCCAGCAGTCCGCGGGAGGGTAACTATGGCTACACCTTC
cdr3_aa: CASSPREGNYGYTF

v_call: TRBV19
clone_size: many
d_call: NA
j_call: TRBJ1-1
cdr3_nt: TGTGCCAGTAGTATTTTTCCGGGGGCGAACACTGAAGCTTTCTTT
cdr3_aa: CASSIFPGANTEAFF

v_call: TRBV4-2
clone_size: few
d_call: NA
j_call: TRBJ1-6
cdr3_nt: TGTGCCAGCAGCCAAGAAACAGCGGCCGCAGGCAATTCACCCCTCCACTTT
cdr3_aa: CASSQETAAAGNSPLHF

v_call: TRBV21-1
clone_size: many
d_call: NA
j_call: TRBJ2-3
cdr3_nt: TGTGCCAGCAGCAAAGCTCGACTAGCGGGGTGCACAGATACGCAGTATTTT
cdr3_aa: CASSKARLAGCTDTQYF

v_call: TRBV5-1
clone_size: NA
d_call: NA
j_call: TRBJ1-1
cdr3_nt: TGCGCCAGCGGACAGATGAACACTGAAGCTTTCTTT
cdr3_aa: CASGQMNTEAFF

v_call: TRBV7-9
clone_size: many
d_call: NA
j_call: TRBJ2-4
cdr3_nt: TGTGCCAGCAGAACGCTAGCTGACATTCAGTACTTC
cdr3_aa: CASRTLADIQYF

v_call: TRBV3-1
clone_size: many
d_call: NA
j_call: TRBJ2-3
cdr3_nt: TGTGCCAGCAGCCCTAGCGTCCCTGTCTGGACGGATTCCTCGCCAGATACGCAGTATTTT
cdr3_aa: CASSPSVPVWTDSSPDTQYF

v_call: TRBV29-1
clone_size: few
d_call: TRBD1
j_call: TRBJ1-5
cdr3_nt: TGCAGCGCGACGACAGGGGAAGGGAATCAGCCCCAGCATTTT
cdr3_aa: CSATTGEGNQPQHF

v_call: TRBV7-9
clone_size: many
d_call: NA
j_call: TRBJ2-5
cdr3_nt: TGTGCCAGCAGCCCGAGACTAGGCGGATCCCAAGAGACCCAGTACTTC
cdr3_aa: CASSPRLGGSQETQYF

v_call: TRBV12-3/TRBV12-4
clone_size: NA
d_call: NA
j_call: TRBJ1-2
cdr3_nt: TGTGCCAGCAGTGGGCTGACAGACGGCTACACCTTC
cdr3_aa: CASSGLTDGYTF

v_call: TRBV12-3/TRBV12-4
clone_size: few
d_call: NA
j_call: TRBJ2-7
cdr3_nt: TGTGCCAGCAGTTTAGGGGCAGACCCAACGGGGGAGCAGTACTTC
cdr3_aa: CASSLGADPTGEQYF

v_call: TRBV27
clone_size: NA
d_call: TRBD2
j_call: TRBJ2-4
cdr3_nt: TGTGCCAGCAGTGCAAAAACTAGCGGCGACATTCAGTACTTC
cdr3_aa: CASSAKTSGDIQYF

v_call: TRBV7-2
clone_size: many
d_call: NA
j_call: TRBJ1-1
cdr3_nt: TGTGCCAGCAGCTTACCCAACAGATCTTCAGCTTTCTTT
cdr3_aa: CASSLPNRSSAFF